This note documents a single T cell receptor (beta chain) sequence. Its antigen is still unknown. This may come from a read error, since a much larger clone is one base off. The record originates from a study of T cell repertoires in cytomegalovirus infection. Study-level information: Recently identified HLA-C-restricted and well-studied HLA-B-restricted CMV epitopes were used. CMV infection plus the matching HLA type was flagged by public TCR beta signatures. The study's findings and limits: Frequencies of public TCR beta families were cumulated, and this identified carriers of CMV plus the relevant HLA.

MiXCR was run by TCRdb on the reads, yielding one entry per CDR3 protein. The sample comprises about 890,000 distinct CDR3 sequences, approximately 31% of which are singletons, and around an eighth rests with the top ten. The CDR3 is made up of 13 amino acids. Trimming stripped 5 bases from V and 1 base from J, with 9 bases between. Per the germline V gene, CDR1 is SGDLS and CDR2 is YYNGEE. This TCR was recovered from a human donor in good health (CMV status not recorded). Some clones in this sample may be carry-over from other donors' samples. Source: cultured CD8+ T cells from PBMCs, taken from culture after CMV antigen stimulation. The chain uses TRBV9 and TRBJ1-2; possibly TRBD1 for D (6 bases). The chain's CDR3 is CASRGTNNYGYTF. Written as DNA, the CDR3 is TGTGCCAGCAGGGGGACAAATAACTATGGCTACACCTTC.